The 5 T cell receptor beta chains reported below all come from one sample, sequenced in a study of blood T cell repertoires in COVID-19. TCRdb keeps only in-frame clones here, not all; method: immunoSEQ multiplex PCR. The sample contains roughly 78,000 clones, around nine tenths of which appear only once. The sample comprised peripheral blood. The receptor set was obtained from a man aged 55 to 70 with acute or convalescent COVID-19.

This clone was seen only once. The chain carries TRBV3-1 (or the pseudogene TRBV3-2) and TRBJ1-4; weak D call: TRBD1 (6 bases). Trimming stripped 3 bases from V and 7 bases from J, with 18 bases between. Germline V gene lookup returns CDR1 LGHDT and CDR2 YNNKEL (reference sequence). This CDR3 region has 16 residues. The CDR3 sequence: CASSHVQTGHGEKLFF. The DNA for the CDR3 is TGTGCCAGCAGCCACGTCCAGACAGGACATGGTGAAAAACTGTTTTTT.

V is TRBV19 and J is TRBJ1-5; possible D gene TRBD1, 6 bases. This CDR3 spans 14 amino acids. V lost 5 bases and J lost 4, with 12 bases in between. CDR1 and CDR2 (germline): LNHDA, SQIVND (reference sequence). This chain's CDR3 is CASSGTGPNQPQHF. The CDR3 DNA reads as TGTGCCAGTAGTGGAACAGGGCCGAATCAGCCCCAGCATTTT.

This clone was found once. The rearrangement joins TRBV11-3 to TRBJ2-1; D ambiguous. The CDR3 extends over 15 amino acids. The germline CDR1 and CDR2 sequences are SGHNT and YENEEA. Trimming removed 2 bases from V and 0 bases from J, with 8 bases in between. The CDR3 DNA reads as TGTGCCAGCAGCTTATTTGAGAGCTCCTACAATGAGCAGTTCTTC. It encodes CASSLFESSYNEQFF.

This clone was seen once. As DNA, the CDR3 is TGTGCCAGCAGCAACACAGGGGTGTTAGGCTACGAGCAGTACTTC. It specifies CASSNTGVLGYEQYF. This sequence joins TRBV7-6 and TRBJ2-7; 7 bases are a match to TRBD1. Trimming at V came to 5 bases and at J to 3 bases, leaving 10 bases not matched to a gene. The CDR3 sequence is 15 residues long. Looked up from germline, CDR1 is SGHVS and CDR2 is FNYEAQ.

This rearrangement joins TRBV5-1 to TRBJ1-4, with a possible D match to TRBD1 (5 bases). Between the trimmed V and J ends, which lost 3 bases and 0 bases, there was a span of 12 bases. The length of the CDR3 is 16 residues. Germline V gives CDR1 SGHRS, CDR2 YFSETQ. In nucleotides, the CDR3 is TGCGCCAGCAGCTCCCCCGACAGTCCAACTAATGAAAAACTGTTTTTT. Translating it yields CASSSPDSPTNEKLFF.